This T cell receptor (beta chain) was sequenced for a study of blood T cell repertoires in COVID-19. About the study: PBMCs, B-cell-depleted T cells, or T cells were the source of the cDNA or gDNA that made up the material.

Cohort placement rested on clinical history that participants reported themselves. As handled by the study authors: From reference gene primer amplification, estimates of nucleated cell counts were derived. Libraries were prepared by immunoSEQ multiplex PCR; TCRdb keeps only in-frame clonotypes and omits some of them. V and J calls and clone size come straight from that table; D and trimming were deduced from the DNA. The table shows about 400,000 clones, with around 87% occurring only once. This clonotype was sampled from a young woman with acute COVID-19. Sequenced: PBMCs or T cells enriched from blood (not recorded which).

CDR3 bases: TGCGCCAGCAGTGAAGACAGGGACACCGGGGAGCTGTTTTTT. It specifies CASSEDRDTGELFF. The chain employs TRBV10-1 and TRBJ2-2; 7 bases line up with TRBD1. The CDR3 has 14 amino acids. Looked up from germline, CDR1 is WNHNN and CDR2 is SYGVQD (reference sequence). The trim removed 3 bases at V and 3 bases at J, leaving 1 base unmatched.